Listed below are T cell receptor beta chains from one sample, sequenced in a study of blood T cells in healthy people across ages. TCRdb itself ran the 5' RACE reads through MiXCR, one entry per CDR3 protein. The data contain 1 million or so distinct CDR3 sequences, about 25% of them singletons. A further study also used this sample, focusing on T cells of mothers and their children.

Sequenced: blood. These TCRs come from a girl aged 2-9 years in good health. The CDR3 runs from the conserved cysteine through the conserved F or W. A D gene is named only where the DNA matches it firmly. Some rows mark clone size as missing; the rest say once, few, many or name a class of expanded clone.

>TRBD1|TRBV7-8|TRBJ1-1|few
TGTGCCAGCAGCCGACAGGGGGGCAACACTGAAGCTTTCTTT
CASSRQGGNTEAFF
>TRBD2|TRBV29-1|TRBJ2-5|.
TGCAGCGTTCTGAGTCAAAGGACTAGCGGGAGAGAGACCCAGTACTTC
CSVLSQRTSGRETQYF
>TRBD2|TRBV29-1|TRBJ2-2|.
TGCAGCGTTCTTAGCGGGGGACTTACCGGGGAGCTGTTTTTT
CSVLSGGLTGELFF
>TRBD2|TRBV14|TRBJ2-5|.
TGTGCCAGCAGCCATCGGGGGGGAGAGACCCAGTACTTC
CASSHRGGETQYF
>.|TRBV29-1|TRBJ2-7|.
TGCAGCGTTGCCGGGTACGGACGGAACTCCTACGAGCAGTACTTC
CSVAGYGRNSYEQYF
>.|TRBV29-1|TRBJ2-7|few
TGCAGCGTTGGGGGACTCTCACCCGAGCAGTACTTC
CSVGGLSPEQYF
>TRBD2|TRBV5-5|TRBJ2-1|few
TGTGCCAGCAGTCCTAGCGGGGATACCTACAATGAGCAGTTCTTC
CASSPSGDTYNEQFF
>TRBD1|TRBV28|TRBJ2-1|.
TGTGCCAGCAGTTTATCAAGGCAGGGGGACGGGGAGCAGTTCTTC
CASSLSRQGDGEQFF
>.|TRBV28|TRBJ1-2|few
TGTGCCAGCAGTTTCCATAGACGCCTCCCTGGGTATGGCTACACCTTC
CASSFHRRLPGYGYTF
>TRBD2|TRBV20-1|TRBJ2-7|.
TGCAGTGCTAGAGATCCAGCGGGGCTTCACTACGAGCAGTACTTC
CSARDPAGLHYEQYF
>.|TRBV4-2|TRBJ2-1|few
TGTGCCAGCAGCCAAGCCCTCCCTCCGGGACCGAACAATGAGCAGTTCTTC
CASSQALPPGPNNEQFF
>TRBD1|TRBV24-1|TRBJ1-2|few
TGTGCCACCAGTGATAGACAGGGCGGCTACACCTTC
CATSDRQGGYTF
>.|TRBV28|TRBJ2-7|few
TGTGCCAGCATGGGGACGCCCGTCTACGAGCAGTACTTC
CASMGTPVYEQYF
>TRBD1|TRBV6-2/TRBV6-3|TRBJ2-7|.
TGTGCCAGCAGTGATAGGGGGCGAGCAGGCTACGAGCAGTACTTC
CASSDRGRAGYEQYF
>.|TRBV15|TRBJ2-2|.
TGTGCCACCAGCAGAGTACCTGGGGAGCTGTTTTTT
CATSRVPGELFF
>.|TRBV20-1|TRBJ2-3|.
TGCAGTGCTAGCACAACAGATACGCAGTATTTT
CSASTTDTQYF
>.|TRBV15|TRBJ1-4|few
TGTGCCACCAGTAGGGGTGAAAAACTGTTTTTT
CATSRGEKLFF
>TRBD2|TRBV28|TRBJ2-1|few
TGTGCCAGCAGAGTTTCCGGGACTAGCATATACAATGAGCAGTTCTTC
CASRVSGTSIYNEQFF
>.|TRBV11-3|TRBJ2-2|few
TGTGCCAGCAGCTTTTTATTCGGTCAGACCACCGGGGAGCTGTTTTTT
CASSFLFGQTTGELFF
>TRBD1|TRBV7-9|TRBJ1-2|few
TGTGCCAGCAGCTCCATATATTGGACAGGGGGCGAAAAGGAATATGGCTACACCTTC
CASSSIYWTGGEKEYGYTF
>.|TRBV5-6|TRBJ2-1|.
TGTGCCAGCAGCTGGGGGGGCAACAATGAGCAGTTCTTC
CASSWGGNNEQFF
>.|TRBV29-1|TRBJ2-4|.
TGCAGCGTTGAGGTTGGGACCGTAAACATTCAGTACTTC
CSVEVGTVNIQYF
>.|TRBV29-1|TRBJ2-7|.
TGCAGCGTACGGGGGCAGGGAGTCCACGAGCAGTACTTC
CSVRGQGVHEQYF
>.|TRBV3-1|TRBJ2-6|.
TGTGCCAGCAGCCAATTACAGGGTACCAACGTCCTGACTTTC
CASSQLQGTNVLTF
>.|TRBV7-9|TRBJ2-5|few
TGTGCCAGCAGCCCTTGGGGGCTCTACCAAGAGACCCAGTACTTC
CASSPWGLYQETQYF
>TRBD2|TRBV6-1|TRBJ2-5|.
TGTGCCAGCAGTGAAGGAGGACTAGGAGCTGAGGGAGAGACCCAGTACTTC
CASSEGGLGAEGETQYF
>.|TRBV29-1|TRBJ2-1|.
TGCAGCGTTATGAAAGCGGGCAATGAGCAGTTCTTC
CSVMKAGNEQFF
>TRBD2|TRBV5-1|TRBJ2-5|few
TGCGCCAGCAGCCCAGCAAATGGGAGGGGACAAGAGACCCAGTACTTC
CASSPANGRGQETQYF
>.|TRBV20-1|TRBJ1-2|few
TGCAGTGCTAGGGGGAAGTTGGGTTCCTATGGCTACACCTTC
CSARGKLGSYGYTF
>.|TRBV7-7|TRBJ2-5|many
TGTGCTAGCAGCACTGGCAGCCAAGAGACCCAGTACTTC
CASSTGSQETQYF
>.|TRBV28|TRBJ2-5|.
TGTGCCAGTGGTAATCTAGCGAGTGAGACCCAGTACTTC
CASGNLASETQYF
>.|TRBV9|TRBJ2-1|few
TGTGCCAGCAGCGTTTCCGGGACGATGATTAATGAGCAGTTCTTC
CASSVSGTMINEQFF
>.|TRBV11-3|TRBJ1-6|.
TGTGCCAGCAGCTTAGGGTCGTCAGTACCCCTCCACTTT
CASSLGSSVPLHF
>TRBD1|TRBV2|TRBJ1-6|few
TGTGCCAGCAGGGCCGCCGGGACAGGGGAATCACCCCTCCACTTT
CASRAAGTGESPLHF
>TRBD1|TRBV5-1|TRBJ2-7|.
TGCGCCAGCAGCCAGACAGGGAAGGTGGGCGAGCAGTACTTC
CASSQTGKVGEQYF
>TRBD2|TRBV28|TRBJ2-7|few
TGTGCCAGCAGTTCCCCTTTTAGACTAGCTTATAGCGAGCAGTACTTC
CASSSPFRLAYSEQYF
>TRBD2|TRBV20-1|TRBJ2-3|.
TGCAGTGCTAGTGGTGGGGAGGGAGATACGCAGTATTTT
CSASGGEGDTQYF
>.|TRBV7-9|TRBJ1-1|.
TGTGCCAGCACCCAAGTCCTCATGAACACTGAAGCTTTCTTT
CASTQVLMNTEAFF
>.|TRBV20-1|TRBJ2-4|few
TGCAGTGCTAGAGATGTCACAGTAAACATTCAGTACTTC
CSARDVTVNIQYF
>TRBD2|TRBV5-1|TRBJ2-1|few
TGCGCCAGCAGCCCCGAGCGGGGGGTCTACAATGAGCAGTTCTTC
CASSPERGVYNEQFF
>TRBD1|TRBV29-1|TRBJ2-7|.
TGCAGCGTTGAAGAAGGGGGCGCGGGCAACGAGCAGTACTTC
CSVEEGGAGNEQYF
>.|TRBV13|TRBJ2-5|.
TGTGCCAGCAGCTTAGGCTCCGGGAGTCGAGAGACCCAGTACTTC
CASSLGSGSRETQYF
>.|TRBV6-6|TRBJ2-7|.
TGTGCCAGCAGCCCGGAAACCTACGAGCAGTACTTC
CASSPETYEQYF
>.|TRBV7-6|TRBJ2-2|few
TGTGCCAGCAGCTTAACTAGTCTCTTTGCCGGGGAGCTGTTTTTT
CASSLTSLFAGELFF
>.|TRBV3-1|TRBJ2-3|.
TGTGCCAGCAGCCAAACCTTAGGGGGTGGGGGTTTCGGCACAGATACGCAGTATTTT
CASSQTLGGGGFGTDTQYF
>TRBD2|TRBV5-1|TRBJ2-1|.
TGCGCCAGCAGCCTCCTGGGACTAGCGGGGTTGGATGAGCAGTTCTTC
CASSLLGLAGLDEQFF
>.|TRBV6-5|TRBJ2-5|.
TGTGCCAGCAGTTACTCGTATCCGAGGTCCGGGGAGACCCAGTACTTC
CASSYSYPRSGETQYF
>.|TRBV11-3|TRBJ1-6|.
TGTGCCAGCAGCATCATTGCCAGAAGCTCCTATAATTCACCCCTCCACTTT
CASSIIARSSYNSPLHF
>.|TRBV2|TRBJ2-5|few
TGTGCCAGCAGTGAAAGGTTCCAGGCCCTCAAAGAGGGGACCCAGTACTTC
CASSERFQALKEGTQYF
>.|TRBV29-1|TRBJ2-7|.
TGCAGCGTTGTAAGCACGGTCGGCGAGCAGTACTTC
CSVVSTVGEQYF
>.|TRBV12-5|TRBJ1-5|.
TGTGCTAGTGGTTTGGTACGTGGAGATACGCAGCATTTT
CASGLVRGDTQHF
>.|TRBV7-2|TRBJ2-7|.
TGTGCCAGCAGCTTAACTGGCCAGACCTACGAGCAGTACTTC
CASSLTGQTYEQYF
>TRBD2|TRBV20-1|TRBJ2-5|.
TGCAGTGCTAGAGATAGGACTAGCGGAGAGACCCAGTACTTC
CSARDRTSGETQYF
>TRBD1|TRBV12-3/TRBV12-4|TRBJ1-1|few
TGTGCCAGCAGTTTCGGGACAGGGAAACCTTTCTTT
CASSFGTGKPFF
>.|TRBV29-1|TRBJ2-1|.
TGCAGCGCCTACAGGGTAAGCTCCTACAATGAGCAGTTCTTC
CSAYRVSSYNEQFF
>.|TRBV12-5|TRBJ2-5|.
TGTGCTAGTGGAGACTTCTTGGAGACCCAGTACTTC
CASGDFLETQYF